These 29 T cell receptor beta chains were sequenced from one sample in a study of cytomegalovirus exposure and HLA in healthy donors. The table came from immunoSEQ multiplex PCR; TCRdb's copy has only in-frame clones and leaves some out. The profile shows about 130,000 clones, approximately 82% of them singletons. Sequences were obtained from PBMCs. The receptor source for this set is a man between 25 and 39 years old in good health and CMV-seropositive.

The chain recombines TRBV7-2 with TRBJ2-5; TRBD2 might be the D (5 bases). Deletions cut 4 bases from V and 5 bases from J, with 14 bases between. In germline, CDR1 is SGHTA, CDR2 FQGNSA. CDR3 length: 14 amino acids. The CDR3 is CASSSPGRGETQYF. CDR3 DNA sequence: TGTGCCAGCAGCTCCCCTGGGAGAGGGGAGACCCAGTACTTC.

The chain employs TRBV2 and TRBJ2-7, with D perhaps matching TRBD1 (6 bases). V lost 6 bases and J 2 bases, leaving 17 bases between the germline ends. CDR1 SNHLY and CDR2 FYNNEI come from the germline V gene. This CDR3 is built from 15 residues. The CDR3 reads CASRDHRAPPYEQYF. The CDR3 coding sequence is TGTGCCAGCAGGGACCACAGGGCGCCCCCCTACGAGCAGTACTTC.

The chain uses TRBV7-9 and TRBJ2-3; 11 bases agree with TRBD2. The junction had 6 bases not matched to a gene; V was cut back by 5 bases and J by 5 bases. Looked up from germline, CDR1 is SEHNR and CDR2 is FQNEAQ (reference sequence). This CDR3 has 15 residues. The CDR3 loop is CASSPLAGVIDTQYF. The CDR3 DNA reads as TGTGCCAGCAGCCCACTAGCGGGAGTCATAGATACGCAGTATTTT.

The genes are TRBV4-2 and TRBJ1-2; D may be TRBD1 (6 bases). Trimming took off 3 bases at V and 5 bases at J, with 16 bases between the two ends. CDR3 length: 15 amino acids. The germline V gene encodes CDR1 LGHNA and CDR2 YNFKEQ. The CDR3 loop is CASSQLTGMGYGYTF. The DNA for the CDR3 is TGTGCCAGCAGCCAGTTAACAGGGATGGGGTATGGCTACACCTTC.

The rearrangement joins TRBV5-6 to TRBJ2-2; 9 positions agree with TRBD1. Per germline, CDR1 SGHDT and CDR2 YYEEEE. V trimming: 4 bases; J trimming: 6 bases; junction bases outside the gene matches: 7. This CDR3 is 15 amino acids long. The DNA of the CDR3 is TGTGCCAGCAGCCACACAGGGGGCAGAGCCGGGGAGCTGTTTTTT. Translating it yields CASSHTGGRAGELFF.

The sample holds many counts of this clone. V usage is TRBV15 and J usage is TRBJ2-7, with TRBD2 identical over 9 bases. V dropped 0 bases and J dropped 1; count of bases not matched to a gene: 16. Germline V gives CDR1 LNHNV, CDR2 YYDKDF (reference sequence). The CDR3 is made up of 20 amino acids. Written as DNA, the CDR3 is TGTGCCACCAGCAGAGATTTTCGGGGGGCGGCTAGCGGGGCGTCCTACGAGCAGTACTTC. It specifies CATSRDFRGAASGASYEQYF. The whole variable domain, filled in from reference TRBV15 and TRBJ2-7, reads DAMVIQNPRYQVTQFGKPVTLSCSQTLNHNVMYWYQQKSSQAPKLLFHYYDKDFNNEADTPDNFQSRRPNTSFCFLDIRSPGLGDTAMYLCATSRDFRGAASGASYEQYFGPGTRLTVT.

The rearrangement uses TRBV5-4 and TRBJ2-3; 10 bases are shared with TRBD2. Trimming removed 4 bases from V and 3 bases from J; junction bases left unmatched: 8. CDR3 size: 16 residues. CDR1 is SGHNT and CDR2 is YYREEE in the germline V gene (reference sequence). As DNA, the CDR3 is TGTGCCAGCAGCAGGGAGCGGGGGGGCGGTACAGATACGCAGTATTTT. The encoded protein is CASSRERGGGTDTQYF.

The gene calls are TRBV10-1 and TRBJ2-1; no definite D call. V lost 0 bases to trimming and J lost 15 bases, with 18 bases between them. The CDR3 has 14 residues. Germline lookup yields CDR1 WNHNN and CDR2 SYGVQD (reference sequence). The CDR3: CASSESQVGGKLFF. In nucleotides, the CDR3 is TGCGCCAGCAGTGAGTCCCAGGTCGGTGGAAAGCTGTTCTTC.

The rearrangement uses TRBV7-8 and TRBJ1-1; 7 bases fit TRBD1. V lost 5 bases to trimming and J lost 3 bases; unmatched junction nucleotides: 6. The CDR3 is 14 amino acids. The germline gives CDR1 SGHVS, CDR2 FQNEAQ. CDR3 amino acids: CASSLRQGYTEAFF. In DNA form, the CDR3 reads TGTGCCAGCAGCCTTAGACAGGGATACACTGAAGCTTTCTTT.

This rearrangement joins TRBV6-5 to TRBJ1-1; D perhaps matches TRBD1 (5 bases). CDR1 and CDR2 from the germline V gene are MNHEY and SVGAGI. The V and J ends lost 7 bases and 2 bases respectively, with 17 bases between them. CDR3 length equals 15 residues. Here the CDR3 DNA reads TGTGCCAGCAATAAGATACTGGGGGGAAACACTGAAGCTTTCTTT. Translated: CASNKILGGNTEAFF.

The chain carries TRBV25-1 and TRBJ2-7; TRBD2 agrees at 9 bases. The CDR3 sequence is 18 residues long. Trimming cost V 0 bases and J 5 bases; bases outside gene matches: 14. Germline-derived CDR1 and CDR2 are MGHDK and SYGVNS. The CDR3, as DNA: TGTGCCAGCAGTGAATATAGCGGGAGCCCGAGAGGCGCGGACGAGCAGTACTTC. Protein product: CASSEYSGSPRGADEQYF.

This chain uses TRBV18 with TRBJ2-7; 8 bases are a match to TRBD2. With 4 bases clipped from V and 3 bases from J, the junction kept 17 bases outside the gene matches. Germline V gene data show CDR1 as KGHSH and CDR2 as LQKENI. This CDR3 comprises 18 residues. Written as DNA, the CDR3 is TGTGCCAGCTCACGTACAGAGTCACGGGGGGGAAATGTCTACGAGCAGTACTTC. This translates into CASSRTESRGGNVYEQYF.

CDR3 DNA sequence: TGTGCCAGCAGTGATGGGACTTTGAACTATGGCTACACCTTC. This translates into CASSDGTLNYGYTF. The J gene is TRBJ1-2, the V gene TRBV2, with D perhaps TRBD1 (5 bases). CDR3 size: 14 residues. Germline CDR1 and CDR2: SNHLY and FYNNEI. V was clipped by 3 bases and J by 2 bases, with 10 bases between them. The full variable domain, with the rest looked up from reference TRBV2 and TRBJ1-2, is EPEVTQTPSHQVTQMGQEVILRCVPISNHLYFYWYRQILGQKVEFLVSFYNNEISEKSEIFDDQFSVERPDGSNFTLKIRSTKLEDSAMYFCASSDGTLNYGYTFGSGTRLTVV.

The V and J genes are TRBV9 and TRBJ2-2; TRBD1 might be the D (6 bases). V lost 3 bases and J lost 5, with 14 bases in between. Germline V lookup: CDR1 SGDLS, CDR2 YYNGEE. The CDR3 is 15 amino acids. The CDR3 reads CASSAIGQGTGELFF. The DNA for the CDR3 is TGTGCCAGCAGCGCGATCGGCCAGGGGACCGGGGAGCTGTTTTTT.

Here the CDR3 reads CASSYLSGSRPNEQFF. Here the CDR3 DNA reads TGTGCCAGCAGTTACCTAAGCGGGAGTAGACCTAATGAGCAGTTCTTC. J is TRBJ2-1 and V is TRBV6-5, with TRBD2 matching 8 bases. CDR1 and CDR2 from the germline V gene are MNHEY and SVGAGI. The CDR3 loop spans 16 amino acids. Losses at the gene ends were 2 bases for V and 7 bases for J; bases not matched to a gene: 10.

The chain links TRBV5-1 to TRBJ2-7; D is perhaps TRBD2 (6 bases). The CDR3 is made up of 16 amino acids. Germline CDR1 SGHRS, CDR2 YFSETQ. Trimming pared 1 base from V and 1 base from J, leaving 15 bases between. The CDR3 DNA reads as TGCGCCAGCAGCTTGAGGTCCGGGGGAGTTTCCTACGAGCAGTACTTC. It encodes CASSLRSGGVSYEQYF.

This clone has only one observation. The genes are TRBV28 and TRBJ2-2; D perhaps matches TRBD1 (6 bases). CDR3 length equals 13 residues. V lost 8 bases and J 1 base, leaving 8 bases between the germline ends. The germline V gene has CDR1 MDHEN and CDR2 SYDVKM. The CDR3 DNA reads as TGTGCCAGCCTCAGGGGGAACACCGGGGAGCTGTTTTTT. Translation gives CASLRGNTGELFF.

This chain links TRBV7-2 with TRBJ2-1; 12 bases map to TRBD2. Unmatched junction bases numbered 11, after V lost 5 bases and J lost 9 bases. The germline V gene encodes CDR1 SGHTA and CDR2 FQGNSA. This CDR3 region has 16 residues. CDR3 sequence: CASSPRASGRVSEQFF. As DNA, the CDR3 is TGTGCCAGCAGCCCGCGCGCTAGCGGGAGGGTAAGTGAGCAGTTCTTC.

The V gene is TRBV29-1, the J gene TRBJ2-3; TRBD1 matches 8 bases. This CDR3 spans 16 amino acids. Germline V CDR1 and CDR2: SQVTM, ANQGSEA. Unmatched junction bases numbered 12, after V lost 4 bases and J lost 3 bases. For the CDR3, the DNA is TGCAGCGTTGTTGGAACAACAGGGGGATCAACAGATACGCAGTATTTT. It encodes CSVVGTTGGSTDTQYF.

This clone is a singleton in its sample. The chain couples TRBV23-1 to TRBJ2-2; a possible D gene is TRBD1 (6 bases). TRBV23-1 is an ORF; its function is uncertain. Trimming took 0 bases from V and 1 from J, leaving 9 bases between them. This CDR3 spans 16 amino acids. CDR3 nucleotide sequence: TGCGCCAGCAGTCAATCGGGACAACTGAACACCGGGGAGCTGTTTTTT. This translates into CASSQSGQLNTGELFF.

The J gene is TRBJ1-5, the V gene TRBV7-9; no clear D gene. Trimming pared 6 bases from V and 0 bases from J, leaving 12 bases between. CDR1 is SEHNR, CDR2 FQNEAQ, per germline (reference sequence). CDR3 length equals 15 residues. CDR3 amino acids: CASSIGENSNQPQHF. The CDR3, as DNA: TGTGCCAGCAGTATCGGGGAAAATAGCAATCAGCCCCAGCATTTT.

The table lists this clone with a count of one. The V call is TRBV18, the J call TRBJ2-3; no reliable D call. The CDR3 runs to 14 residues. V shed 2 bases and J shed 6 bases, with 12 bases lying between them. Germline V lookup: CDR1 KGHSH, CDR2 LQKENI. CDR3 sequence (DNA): TGTGCCAGCTCACCATTCACTGCCCGGGATACGCAGTATTTT. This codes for CASSPFTARDTQYF.

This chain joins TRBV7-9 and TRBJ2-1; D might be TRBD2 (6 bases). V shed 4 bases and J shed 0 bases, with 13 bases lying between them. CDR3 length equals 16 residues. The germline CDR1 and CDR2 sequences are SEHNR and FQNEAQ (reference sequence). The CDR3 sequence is CASSSIRESSYNEQFF. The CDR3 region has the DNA TGTGCCAGCAGCTCAATCCGGGAGAGCTCCTACAATGAGCAGTTCTTC.

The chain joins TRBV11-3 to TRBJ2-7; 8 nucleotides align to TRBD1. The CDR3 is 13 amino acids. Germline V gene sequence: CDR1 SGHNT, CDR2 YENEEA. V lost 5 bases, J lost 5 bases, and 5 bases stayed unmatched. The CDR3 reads CASSGQGNNEQYF. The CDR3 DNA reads TGTGCCAGCAGCGGACAGGGTAACAACGAGCAGTACTTC.

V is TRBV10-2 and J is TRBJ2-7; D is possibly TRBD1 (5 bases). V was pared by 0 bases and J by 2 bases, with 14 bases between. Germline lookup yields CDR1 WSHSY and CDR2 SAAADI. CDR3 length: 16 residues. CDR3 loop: CASSESVGRVPYEQYF. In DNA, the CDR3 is TGCGCCAGCAGTGAGTCAGTCGGCAGGGTACCCTACGAGCAGTACTTC.

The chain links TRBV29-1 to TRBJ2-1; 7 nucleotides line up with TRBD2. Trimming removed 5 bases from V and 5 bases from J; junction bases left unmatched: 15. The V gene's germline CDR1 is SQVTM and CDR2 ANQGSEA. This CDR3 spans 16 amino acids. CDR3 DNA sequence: TGCAGCGTTCTACAATCCCCGGGGGGTCTAGACAATGAGCAGTTCTTC. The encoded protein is CSVLQSPGGLDNEQFF.

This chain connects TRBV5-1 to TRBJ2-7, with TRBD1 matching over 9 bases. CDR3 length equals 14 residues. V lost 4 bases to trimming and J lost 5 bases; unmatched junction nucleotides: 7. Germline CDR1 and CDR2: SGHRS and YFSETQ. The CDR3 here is CASSQGQGGHEQYF. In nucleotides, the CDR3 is TGCGCCAGCAGCCAGGGACAGGGAGGCCACGAGCAGTACTTC.

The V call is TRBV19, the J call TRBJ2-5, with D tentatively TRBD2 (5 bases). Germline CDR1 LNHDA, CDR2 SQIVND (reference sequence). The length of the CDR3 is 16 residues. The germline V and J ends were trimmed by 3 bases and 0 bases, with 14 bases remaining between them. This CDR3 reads CASSMTGSSYQETQYF. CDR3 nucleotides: TGTGCCAGTAGTATGACGGGATCATCGTACCAAGAGACCCAGTACTTC.

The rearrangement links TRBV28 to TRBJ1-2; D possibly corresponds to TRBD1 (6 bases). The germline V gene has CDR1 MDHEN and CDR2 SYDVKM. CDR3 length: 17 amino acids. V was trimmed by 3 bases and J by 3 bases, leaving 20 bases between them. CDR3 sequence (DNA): TGTGCCAGCAGTTTCCCCCCTTGGGGACAAGCCTACTATGGCTACACCTTC. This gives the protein CASSFPPWGQAYYGYTF.